Each of the 24 T cell receptor beta chains below was sequenced from the same sample in a study of PD-1 blockade in mismatch repair-deficient tumors. Sequencing was performed with immunoSEQ multiplex PCR; in TCRdb, only in-frame clones are kept and a portion is missing. The sample shows roughly 120,000 clones, 88% of them seen only once. Sample: peripheral blood, taken approximately 70 weeks after starting pembrolizumab. The receptors shown here come from an adult with mismatch repair-deficient cancer.

The chain has TRBV6-5 and TRBJ2-1; 9 nucleotides line up with TRBD1. CDR3 size: 15 residues. Germline lookup yields CDR1 MNHEY and CDR2 SVGAGI. The V and J ends lost 5 bases and 5 bases, in that order; junction bases with no gene match: 7. The CDR3 loop is CASSRPGTGNNEQFF. CDR3 sequence (DNA): TGTGCCAGCAGTCGTCCCGGGACAGGGAACAATGAGCAGTTCTTC.

The genes are TRBV10-3 and TRBJ2-3; D not certain. There are 18 residues in the CDR3. Germline V gives CDR1 ENHRY, CDR2 SYGVKD. Trimming pared 0 bases from V and 0 bases from J, leaving 16 bases between. CDR3 bases: TGTGCCATCAGTGAGTCGGTCGCGGATAGAACTAGCACAGATACGCAGTATTTT. It codes for CAISESVADRTSTDTQYF.

The genes are TRBV7-6 and TRBJ2-7, with 9 bases matching TRBD2. This CDR3 has 16 amino acids. V was clipped by 7 bases and J by 2 bases; unmatched bases: 12. Germline CDR1 and CDR2: SGHVS and FNYEAQ. CDR3 in DNA: TGTGCCAGCACCACACCCGAAGTAGCGGGAGCCTACGAGCAGTACTTC. This translates into CASTTPEVAGAYEQYF. Together with reference TRBV7-6 and TRBJ2-7, the CDR3 gives the full variable domain: GAGVSQSPRYKVTKRGQDVALRCDPISGHVSLYWYRQALGQGPEFLTYFNYEAQQDKSGLPNDRFSAERPEGSISTLTIQRTEQRDSAMYRCASTTPEVAGAYEQYFGPGTRLTVT.

This clone was counted a few times. V is TRBV27 and J is TRBJ2-7; 8 positions match TRBD2. The J segment lost 5 bases and the V segment lost 5 bases, leaving 8 bases of the junction unmatched. This CDR3 has 14 amino acids. The V gene's germline CDR1 is MNHEY and CDR2 SMNVEV (reference sequence). CDR3 sequence (DNA): TGTGCCAGCAGTCCCGGGACTAGTGGTCACGAGCAGTACTTC. This codes for CASSPGTSGHEQYF.

The chain recombines TRBV7-3 with TRBJ2-1; the match to TRBD2 covers 11 bases. The CDR3 loop spans 17 amino acids. V was pared by 5 bases and J by 8 bases, with 14 bases of the junction left unmatched. Germline V lookup: CDR1 SGHTA, CDR2 FQGTGA. CDR3 in amino acids: CASSPAPSSGRSDEQFF. The CDR3 DNA follows: TGTGCCAGCAGCCCCGCGCCTTCTAGCGGGAGGAGTGATGAGCAGTTCTTC.

CDR3 nucleotides: TGTGCCAGCAGCTTTACCCCGGGACAGACCTTTTTGAACACTGAAGCTTTCTTT. Amino acids: CASSFTPGQTFLNTEAFF. J is TRBJ1-1 and V is TRBV7-2, with 7 bases lining up with TRBD1. This CDR3 contains 18 residues. The V segment lost 3 bases and the J segment 0 bases; nucleotides outside the gene matches: 13. CDR1 is SGHTA and CDR2 is FQGNSA in the germline V gene.

The rearrangement joins TRBV7-6 to TRBJ2-3; 7 bases are shared with TRBD2. Germline CDR1 reads SGHVS; CDR2 reads FNYEAQ. The CDR3 consists of 17 residues. The V and J ends lost 0 bases and 3 bases, in that order; junction bases with no gene match: 9. The CDR3 spells CASSLAGSGLGTDTQYF. CDR3 DNA: TGTGCCAGCAGCTTAGCGGGAAGCGGACTAGGGACAGATACGCAGTATTTT. Combining the CDR3 with reference TRBV7-6 and TRBJ2-3 gives the whole variable domain GAGVSQSPRYKVTKRGQDVALRCDPISGHVSLYWYRQALGQGPEFLTYFNYEAQQDKSGLPNDRFSAERPEGSISTLTIQRTEQRDSAMYRCASSLAGSGLGTDTQYFGPGTRLTVL.

Worth noting for this clone: Other DNA sequences in this specimen translate into the identical CDR3. The genes are TRBV27 and TRBJ2-2; D is perhaps TRBD2 (6 bases). The ends were cut back, 2 bases at V and 6 bases at J, with 7 bases in the middle. Germline loops: CDR1 MNHEY, CDR2 SMNVEV (reference sequence). This CDR3 is built from 13 residues. CDR3 protein: CASSLGGSGELFF. The CDR3 nucleotides read TGTGCCAGCAGTTTAGGAGGGTCCGGGGAGCTGTTTTTT.

The CDR3 loop is CASSFTSGYNEQFF. CDR3 DNA sequence: TGCGCCAGCAGCTTTACTAGCGGTTACAATGAGCAGTTCTTC. The chain links TRBV5-1 to TRBJ2-1, with TRBD2 matching 8 bases. CDR1 and CDR2 from the germline V gene are SGHRS and YFSETQ. Trimming took 2 bases from V and 4 from J; bases not matched to a gene: 2. This CDR3 region has 14 residues.

J is TRBJ2-2 and V is TRBV27; D gene unclear. Between the trimmed V and J ends, which lost 4 bases and 2 bases, there was a span of 5 bases. The CDR3 contains 13 residues. From germline, CDR1 is MNHEY and CDR2 SMNVEV (reference sequence). CDR3 in amino acids: CASSWGNTGELFF. Here the CDR3 DNA reads TGTGCCAGCAGTTGGGGAAACACCGGGGAGCTGTTTTTT.

This sequence joins TRBV7-3 and TRBJ2-2; D possibly corresponds to TRBD2 (6 bases). In germline, CDR1 is SGHTA, CDR2 FQGTGA. The CDR3 consists of 16 residues. Between the trimmed V and J ends, which lost 5 bases and 0 bases, there was a span of 13 bases. CDR3 in amino acids: CASSQRTKANTGELFF. CDR3 nucleotide sequence: TGTGCCAGCAGCCAAAGGACTAAAGCGAACACCGGGGAGCTGTTTTTT. Variable domain in full (rest from reference TRBV7-3 and TRBJ2-2): GAGVSQTPSNKVTEKGKYVELRCDPISGHTALYWYRQSLGQGPEFLIYFQGTGAADDSGLPNDRFFAVRPEGSVSTLKIQRTERGDSAVYLCASSQRTKANTGELFFGEGSRLTVL.

The J gene is TRBJ1-5, the V gene TRBV6-6, with 11 bases matching TRBD1. This CDR3 comprises 15 residues. Germline V gene sequence: CDR1 MNHNY, CDR2 SVGAGI (reference sequence). After removal of 6 bases from V and 3 bases from J, the junction contained 4 bases not matched to a gene. The DNA for the CDR3 is TGTGCCAGCAGCCGGGACAGGGGGGTCAATCAGCCCCAGCATTTT. Translating gives CASSRDRGVNQPQHF.

This clone has just one count. The rearrangement links TRBV2 to TRBJ2-7; the match to TRBD1 covers 11 bases. CDR1 and CDR2 (germline): SNHLY, FYNNEI. There are 13 residues in the CDR3. The V gene end was trimmed by 7 bases and the J gene end by 6 bases; junction bases not matched to a gene: 5. The CDR3 protein is CASIRGTGGEQYF. In DNA, the CDR3 is TGTGCCAGCATACGGGGGACAGGGGGCGAGCAGTACTTC.

Here the CDR3 DNA reads TGTGCCAGCAGCTTAGGGCCCGGCTCCTACGAGCAGTACTTC. This gives the protein CASSLGPGSYEQYF. The J gene is TRBJ2-7, the V gene TRBV13; D is unclear. The CDR3 has 14 amino acids. From germline, CDR1 is PRHDT and CDR2 FYEKMQ (reference sequence). V was trimmed by 0 bases and J by 0 bases, leaving 6 bases between them.

The chain combines TRBV28 with TRBJ1-2; weak D call: TRBD1 (5 bases). CDR3 length equals 16 residues. Germline values: CDR1 MDHEN, CDR2 SYDVKM. V lost 5 bases, J lost 4 bases, and 20 bases lay in between. CDR3 nucleotides: TGTGCCAGCAGTGCGTCAATGTTGGGGGGAGGCTATGGCTACACCTTC. Its translation is CASSASMLGGGYGYTF.

The J gene is TRBJ1-5, the V gene TRBV2; D not certain. The V gene lost 6 bases and the J gene lost 0 bases, with 9 bases spanning the gap. The CDR3 totals 14 residues. The germline gives CDR1 SNHLY, CDR2 FYNNEI. The CDR3: CASRNSNSNQPQHF. The CDR3 coding sequence is TGTGCCAGCAGAAACAGTAATAGCAATCAGCCCCAGCATTTT.

This chain's CDR3 is CASSQDRGVDIQYF. CDR3 sequence (DNA): TGCGCCAGCAGCCAAGATCGAGGGGTTGACATTCAGTACTTC. The chain links TRBV4-1 to TRBJ2-4; D possibly matches TRBD1 or TRBD2 (5 bases each). Trimming took 0 bases from V and 8 from J, leaving 11 bases between them. This CDR3 region has 14 residues. Germline V gene sequence: CDR1 MGHRA, CDR2 YSYEKL.

This clone was recorded a few times. The J gene is TRBJ2-7, the V gene TRBV6-5; D might be TRBD1 or TRBD2, each matching 5 bases. V lost 5 bases, J lost 0 bases, and 11 bases lay in between. CDR1 is MNHEY and CDR2 is SVGAGI in the germline V gene. The CDR3 length is 14 residues. CDR3 sequence: CASSTTDYSYEQYF. For the CDR3, the DNA is TGTGCCAGCAGTACGACAGACTACTCCTACGAGCAGTACTTC.

V usage is TRBV18 and J usage is TRBJ2-3; 7 positions agree with TRBD1. Germline lookup yields CDR1 KGHSH and CDR2 LQKENI. The trim removed 3 bases at V and 4 bases at J, leaving 4 bases unmatched. CDR3 length equals 14 residues. CDR3 in DNA: TGTGCCAGCTCACCGCTCACAGGGGCAGATACGCAGTATTTT. It yields the protein CASSPLTGADTQYF.

The V call is TRBV5-1, the J call TRBJ1-1, with D maybe TRBD1 (6 bases). Germline V gene lookup returns CDR1 SGHRS and CDR2 YFSETQ. V shed 6 bases and J shed 1 base, with 10 bases lying between them. The CDR3 covers 13 residues. The CDR3 reads CASTLGQNTEAFF. CDR3 DNA sequence: TGCGCCAGCACCCTGGGACAGAACACTGAAGCTTTCTTT.

This clone appeared a single time. The V call is TRBV6-5, the J call TRBJ2-7; no definite D call. Germline V lookup: CDR1 MNHEY, CDR2 SVGAGI. V gave up 8 bases and J gave up 5 bases, with 19 bases separating them. The CDR3 is 14 residues long. CDR3 amino acids: CASSGQFGFHEQYF. The DNA for the CDR3 is TGTGCCAGCTCTGGCCAGTTCGGTTTCCACGAGCAGTACTTC.

The chain links TRBV5-1 to TRBJ2-7, with D uncertain. The germline CDR1 and CDR2 sequences are SGHRS and YFSETQ. V was clipped by 2 bases and J by 6 bases, with 6 bases between them. The CDR3 is 11 residues long. DNA of the CDR3: TGCGCCAGCAGCTTCGGTCTCGAGCAGTACTTC. This translates into CASSFGLEQYF.

The chain links TRBV27 to TRBJ2-7; D ambiguous. Trimming pared 2 bases from V and 0 bases from J, leaving 8 bases between. Germline CDR1 reads MNHEY; CDR2 reads SMNVEV (reference sequence). The CDR3 is 14 amino acids. In DNA, the CDR3 is TGTGCCAGCAGTTTAATAAGGAGCTCCTACGAGCAGTACTTC. Its protein product is CASSLIRSSYEQYF.

The chain combines TRBV4-1 with TRBJ2-1; 10 nucleotides agree with TRBD2. The CDR3 totals 16 residues. Per germline, CDR1 MGHRA and CDR2 YSYEKL. V lost 2 bases to trimming and J lost 1 base; unmatched junction nucleotides: 2. This CDR3 reads CASSQLAGESYNEQFF. CDR3 sequence (DNA): TGCGCCAGCAGCCAACTAGCGGGAGAATCCTACAATGAGCAGTTCTTC.